These 12 T cell receptor beta chains share one sample of origin, sequenced in a study of beta chain features in type 1 diabetes. The authors reverse transcribed all of the isolated RNA, so sequencing captured expressed TCRB transcripts. Sequencing used immunoSEQ multiplex PCR; TCRdb keeps in-frame clones, though not all of them. There are about 360,000 clones in the sample; 10% to 15% occur only once, and less than 0.02% lies in the top ten. Sequences were obtained from naive CD4+ T cells from blood. Receptors were obtained from a man aged 18 to 30 in good health.

The J gene is TRBJ2-7, the V gene TRBV30; tentatively, D is TRBD2 (6 bases). Between the trimmed V and J ends, which lost 0 bases and 2 bases, there was a span of 14 bases. The CDR3 runs to 15 residues. Germline-derived CDR1 and CDR2 are GTSNPN and SVGIG (reference sequence). For the CDR3, the DNA is TGTGCCTGGAGTGTACGCCTAGCGAACACCTACGAGCAGTACTTC. It specifies CAWSVRLANTYEQYF.

This clone was detected a few times. J is TRBJ1-3 and V is TRBV29-1; maybe TRBD1 (5 bases). CDR1 is SQVTM and CDR2 is ANQGSEA in the germline V gene. The V gene lost 5 bases and the J gene lost 0 bases, with 11 bases spanning the gap. The CDR3 contains 14 residues. CDR3 amino acids: CSVHDSNSGNTIYF. CDR3 DNA: TGCAGCGTTCACGACAGCAACTCTGGAAACACCATATATTTT.

The J gene is TRBJ1-2, the V gene TRBV7-9, with 7 bases that match TRBD1. The CDR3 spans 14 residues. After removal of 0 bases from V and 6 bases from J, the junction contained 4 bases not matched to a gene. Germline lookup yields CDR1 SEHNR and CDR2 FQNEAQ (reference sequence). CDR3 sequence reads: CASSLALGGHGYTF. DNA of the CDR3: TGTGCCAGCAGCTTAGCGCTAGGGGGCCATGGCTACACCTTC. The variable domain in full, with the rest retrieved from reference TRBV7-9 and TRBJ1-2, is DTGVSQNPRHKITKRGQNVTFRCDPISEHNRLYWYRQTLGQGPEFLTYFQNEAQLEKSRLLSDRFSAERPKGSFSTLEIQRTEQGDSAMYLCASSLALGGHGYTFGSGTRLTVV.

The chain joins TRBV12-5 to TRBJ2-3; 7 positions agree with TRBD1. V trimming: 0 bases; J trimming: 1 base; junction bases outside the gene matches: 1. Per germline, CDR1 LGHNT and CDR2 FRNRAP. This CDR3 spans 15 amino acids. The CDR3 DNA sequence: TGTGCTAGTGGTTTGGTCACAGGGGGCACAGATACGCAGTATTTT. It translates to CASGLVTGGTDTQYF.

The CDR3 here is CASSLKPYTGGGEQFF. CDR3 sequence (DNA): TGTGCCAGCAGCTTAAAACCATATACAGGGGGCGGTGAGCAGTTCTTC. The chain links TRBV7-9 to TRBJ2-1, with 9 bases matching TRBD1. The ends lost 2 bases at V and 9 bases at J; junction bases unmatched: 11. Germline V gene lookup returns CDR1 SEHNR and CDR2 FQNEAQ (reference sequence). This CDR3 is built from 16 residues.

The chain carries TRBV7-2 and TRBJ2-7; maybe TRBD1 (5 bases). CDR3 length equals 14 residues. Germline values: CDR1 SGHTA, CDR2 FQGNSA. V was cut by 1 base and J by 1 base, with 8 bases left in between. The CDR3 DNA reads as TGTGCCAGCAGCTTAGGCTCAGGGTCCTACGAGCAGTACTTC. Amino acid sequence: CASSLGSGSYEQYF.

The chain has TRBV7-8 and TRBJ1-1, with TRBD1 identical over 7 bases. This CDR3 is 14 amino acids long. The J segment lost 0 bases and the V segment lost 4 bases, leaving 2 bases of the junction unmatched. CDR1 is SGHVS, CDR2 FQNEAQ, per germline. CDR3 in amino acids: CASSWGQMNTEAFF. For the CDR3, the DNA is TGTGCCAGCAGCTGGGGACAGATGAACACTGAAGCTTTCTTT.

The V call is TRBV15, the J call TRBJ2-7, with a possible D match to TRBD1 (5 bases). The CDR3 consists of 15 residues. Trimming pared 0 bases from V and 0 bases from J, leaving 9 bases between. Germline loops: CDR1 LNHNV, CDR2 YYDKDF (reference sequence). CDR3 protein: CATSRETDDSYEQYF. CDR3 nucleotides: TGTGCCACCAGCAGAGAGACAGACGACTCCTACGAGCAGTACTTC. Variable domain in full (rest from reference TRBV15 and TRBJ2-7): DAMVIQNPRYQVTQFGKPVTLSCSQTLNHNVMYWYQQKSSQAPKLLFHYYDKDFNNEADTPDNFQSRRPNTSFCFLDIRSPGLGDTAMYLCATSRETDDSYEQYFGPGTRLTVT.

The chain carries TRBV10-3 and TRBJ1-2, with TRBD1 matching 7 bases. The V segment lost 2 bases and the J segment 0 bases; nucleotides outside the gene matches: 9. CDR3 size: 17 residues. Germline CDR1 and CDR2: ENHRY and SYGVKD. Here the CDR3 DNA reads TGTGCCATCAGTGAGACCGGGACAGAGACCCCTAACTATGGCTACACCTTC. Its protein product is CAISETGTETPNYGYTF.

The table lists this clone with a few counts. V usage is TRBV18 and J usage is TRBJ2-7, with TRBD1 matching over 7 bases. The CDR3 totals 14 residues. The V and J ends lost 1 base and 4 bases, in that order; junction bases with no gene match: 4. Germline CDR1 is KGHSH and CDR2 is LQKENI. The CDR3 bases are TGTGCCAGCTCACCACGGCAGGGGGAGTACGAGCAGTACTTC. Its protein product is CASSPRQGEYEQYF.

This clone appeared a few times. The genes are TRBV27 and TRBJ2-7; 7 bases are shared with TRBD2. The junction had 15 bases not matched to a gene; V was cut back by 10 bases and J by 9 bases. Germline-derived CDR1 and CDR2 are MNHEY and SMNVEV (reference sequence). CDR3 length equals 13 residues. The CDR3 DNA reads as TGTGCCACCTCGGTTTACGGGACTACGGGGCAGTACTTC. Protein: CATSVYGTTGQYF.

The V gene is TRBV28, the J gene TRBJ1-4; the D is unclear. The V gene's germline CDR1 is MDHEN and CDR2 SYDVKM. Trimming left V 7 bases short and J 0 bases short, with 3 bases between. There are 12 residues in the CDR3. The CDR3: CASTATNEKLFF. The CDR3 nucleotides read TGTGCCAGCACCGCAACTAATGAAAAACTGTTTTTT.